These T cell receptor beta chains were read from a single sample in a study of cytomegalovirus exposure and HLA in healthy donors. This table comes from immunoSEQ multiplex PCR, and its TCRdb copy is limited to in-frame clones, with some not included. Altogether under 85,000 clones are present, 55% to 75% being singletons, with the ten largest covering about 10%. The sample comprised PBMCs. The receptors come from a woman in her 30s in good health and CMV-seronegative. The CDR3 runs from the conserved cysteine through the conserved F or W. D genes are given only for firm matches.

v_call: TRBV28; j_call: TRBJ1-5; d_call: TRBD1; cdr3_aa: CATPASRGYNQPQHF
v_call: TRBV7-7; j_call: TRBJ2-5; d_call: TRBD1; cdr3_aa: CASSFGRGQETQYF
v_call: TRBV5-6; j_call: TRBJ1-5; d_call: -; cdr3_aa: CASSLQGRVNQPQHF
v_call: TRBV29-1; j_call: TRBJ2-2; d_call: -; cdr3_aa: CSVRAGTGELFF
v_call: TRBV2; j_call: TRBJ2-3; d_call: -; cdr3_aa: CASRDGGKDTQYF
v_call: TRBV25-1; j_call: TRBJ1-1; d_call: TRBD1; cdr3_aa: CASRLTGAHTEAFF
v_call: TRBV6-5; j_call: TRBJ1-4; d_call: TRBD1; cdr3_aa: CASSYHQGGTNEKLFF
v_call: TRBV5-1; j_call: TRBJ1-2; d_call: -; cdr3_aa: CASSLGVGGSYGYTF
v_call: TRBV7-6; j_call: TRBJ2-5; d_call: -; cdr3_aa: CASSFQGRGLETQYF
v_call: TRBV28; j_call: TRBJ2-1; d_call: TRBD1; cdr3_aa: CASSPPLGTGGSEQFF
v_call: TRBV18; j_call: TRBJ1-5; d_call: -; cdr3_aa: CASSPREGHSNQPQHF
v_call: TRBV19; j_call: TRBJ2-1; d_call: TRBD1; cdr3_aa: CASSWTGGNFEQFF
v_call: TRBV7-9; j_call: TRBJ2-7; d_call: -; cdr3_aa: CASSLEARRESMYF
v_call: TRBV5-4; j_call: TRBJ1-1; d_call: TRBD1; cdr3_aa: CASRPTGGMNTEAFF
v_call: TRBV5-4; j_call: TRBJ2-5; d_call: TRBD2; cdr3_aa: CASGERLASRQETQYF
v_call: TRBV6-5; j_call: TRBJ2-7; d_call: -; cdr3_aa: CASSSTGLRYEQYF
v_call: TRBV18; j_call: TRBJ2-5; d_call: TRBD2; cdr3_aa: CASSPGVAGGQETQYF
v_call: TRBV5-1; j_call: TRBJ1-3; d_call: -; cdr3_aa: CASSGGSSGNTIYF
v_call: TRBV2; j_call: TRBJ2-5; d_call: -; cdr3_aa: CASRTPRGAAQETQYF
v_call: TRBV2; j_call: TRBJ1-1; d_call: TRBD1; cdr3_aa: CASSEASGGNTEAFF
v_call: TRBV6-1; j_call: TRBJ2-4; d_call: TRBD2; cdr3_aa: CASSEASGGRNIQYF
v_call: TRBV18; j_call: TRBJ2-5; d_call: -; cdr3_aa: CASSPDGFGETQYF
v_call: TRBV4-1; j_call: TRBJ1-6; d_call: TRBD1; cdr3_aa: CASSQDSGQNYNSPLHF
v_call: TRBV19; j_call: TRBJ1-4; d_call: -; cdr3_aa: CATLGTATNEKLFF
v_call: TRBV9; j_call: TRBJ2-1; d_call: -; cdr3_aa: CASSVGSLRRGLNNEQFF
v_call: TRBV15; j_call: TRBJ2-7; d_call: TRBD2; cdr3_aa: CATSRSGGSDYEQYF
v_call: TRBV7-9; j_call: TRBJ1-2; d_call: -; cdr3_aa: CASSGDIFYGYTF
v_call: TRBV30; j_call: TRBJ1-1; d_call: TRBD1; cdr3_aa: CAWRSSDRGKAFF
v_call: TRBV2; j_call: TRBJ1-6; d_call: -; cdr3_aa: CASSQFGTISAPLHF
v_call: TRBV28; j_call: TRBJ1-1; d_call: TRBD1; cdr3_aa: CASSLGDRSTEAFF
v_call: TRBV5-6; j_call: TRBJ1-2; d_call: TRBD1; cdr3_aa: CASRPRTGVDFYGYTF
v_call: TRBV5-1; j_call: TRBJ2-3; d_call: TRBD2; cdr3_aa: CASSWTSMDTQYF
v_call: TRBV13; j_call: TRBJ2-7; d_call: -; cdr3_aa: CASSPGGRNYEQYF